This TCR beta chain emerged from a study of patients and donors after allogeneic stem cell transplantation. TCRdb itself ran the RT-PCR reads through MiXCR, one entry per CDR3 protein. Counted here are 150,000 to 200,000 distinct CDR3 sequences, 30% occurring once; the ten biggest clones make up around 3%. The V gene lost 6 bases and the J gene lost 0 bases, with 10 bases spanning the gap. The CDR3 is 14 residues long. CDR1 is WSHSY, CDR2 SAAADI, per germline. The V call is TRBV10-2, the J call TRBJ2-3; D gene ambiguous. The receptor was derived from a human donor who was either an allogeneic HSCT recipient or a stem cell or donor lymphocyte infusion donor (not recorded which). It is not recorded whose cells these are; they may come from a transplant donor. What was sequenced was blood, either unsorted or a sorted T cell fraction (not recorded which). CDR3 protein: CASSTATSTDTQYF. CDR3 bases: TGCGCCAGCAGCACCGCGACTAGCACAGATACGCAGTATTTT.